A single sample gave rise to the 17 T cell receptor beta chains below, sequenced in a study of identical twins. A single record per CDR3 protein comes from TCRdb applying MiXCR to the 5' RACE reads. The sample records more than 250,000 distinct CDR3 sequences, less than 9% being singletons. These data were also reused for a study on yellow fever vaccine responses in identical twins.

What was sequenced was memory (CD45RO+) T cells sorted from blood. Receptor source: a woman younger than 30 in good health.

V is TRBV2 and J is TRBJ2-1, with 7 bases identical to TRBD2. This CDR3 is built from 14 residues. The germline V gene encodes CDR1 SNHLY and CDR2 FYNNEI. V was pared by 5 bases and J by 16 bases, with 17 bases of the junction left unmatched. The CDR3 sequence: CASSSRTRYNERFF. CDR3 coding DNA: TGTGCCAGCAGTTCTCGGACTAGGTACAATGAGCGTTTCTTC. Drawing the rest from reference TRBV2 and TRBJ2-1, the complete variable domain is EPEVTQTPSHQVTQMGQEVILRCVPISNHLYFYWYRQILGQKVEFLVSFYNNEISEKSEIFDDQFSVERPDGSNFTLKIRSTKLEDSAMYFCASSSRTRYNERFFGPGTRLTVL.

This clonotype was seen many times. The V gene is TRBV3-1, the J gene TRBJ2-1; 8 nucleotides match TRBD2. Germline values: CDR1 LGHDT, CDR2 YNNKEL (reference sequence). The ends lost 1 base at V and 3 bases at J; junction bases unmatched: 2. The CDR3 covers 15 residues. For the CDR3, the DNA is TGTGCCAGCAGCCAAGTTCTAGCGGGCTACAATGAGCAGTTCTTC. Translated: CASSQVLAGYNEQFF.

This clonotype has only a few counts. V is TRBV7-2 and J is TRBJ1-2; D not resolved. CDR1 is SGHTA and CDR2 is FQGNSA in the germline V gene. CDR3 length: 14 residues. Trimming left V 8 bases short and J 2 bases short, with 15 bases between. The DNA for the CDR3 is TGTGCCAGCGGCCCAGGAGGCGGCAACTATGGCTACACCTTC. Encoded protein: CASGPGGGNYGYTF.

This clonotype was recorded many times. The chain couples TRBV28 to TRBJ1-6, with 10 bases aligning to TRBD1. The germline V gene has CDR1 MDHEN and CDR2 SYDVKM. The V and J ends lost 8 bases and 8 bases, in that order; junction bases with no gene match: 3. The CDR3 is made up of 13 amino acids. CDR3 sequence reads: CASGGTGDSPLHF. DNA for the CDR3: TGTGCCAGCGGGGGGACAGGGGATTCACCCCTCCACTTT.

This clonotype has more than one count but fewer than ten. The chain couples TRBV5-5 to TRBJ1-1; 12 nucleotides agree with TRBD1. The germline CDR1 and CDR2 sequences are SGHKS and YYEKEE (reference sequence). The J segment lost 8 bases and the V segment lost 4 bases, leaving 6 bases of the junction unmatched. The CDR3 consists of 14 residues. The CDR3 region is CASSPGQGAGEAFF. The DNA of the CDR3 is TGTGCCAGCAGCCCGGGACAGGGGGCGGGAGAAGCTTTCTTT.

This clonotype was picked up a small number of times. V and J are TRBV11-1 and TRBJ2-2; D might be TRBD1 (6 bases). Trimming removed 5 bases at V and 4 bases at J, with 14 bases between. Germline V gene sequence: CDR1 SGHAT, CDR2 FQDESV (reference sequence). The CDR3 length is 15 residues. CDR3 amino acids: CASSPTGSGTGELFF. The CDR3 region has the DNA TGTGCCAGCAGCCCCACAGGGTCCGGCACCGGGGAGCTGTTTTTT.

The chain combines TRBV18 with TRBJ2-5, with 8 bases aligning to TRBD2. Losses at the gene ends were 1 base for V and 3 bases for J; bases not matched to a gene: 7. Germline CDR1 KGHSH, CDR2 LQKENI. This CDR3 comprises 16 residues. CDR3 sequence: CASSPRISGIEETQYF. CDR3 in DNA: TGTGCCAGCTCACCACGGATTAGCGGGATAGAAGAGACCCAGTACTTC.

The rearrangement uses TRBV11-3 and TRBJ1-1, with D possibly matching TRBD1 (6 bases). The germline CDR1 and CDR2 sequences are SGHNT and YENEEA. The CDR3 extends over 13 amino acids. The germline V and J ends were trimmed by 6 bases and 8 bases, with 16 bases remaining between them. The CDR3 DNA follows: TGTGCCAGCAGACCGCGGACAGCCCAAGAAGCTTTCTTT. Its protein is CASRPRTAQEAFF.

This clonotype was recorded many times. CDR3 DNA: TGCGCCAGCAGCAAAATAGGGGACAGGGACTACACCGGGGAGCTGTTTTTT. It encodes CASSKIGDRDYTGELFF. This sequence joins TRBV5-1 and TRBJ2-2; 9 bases match TRBD1. Germline trimming cut 4 bases from V and 3 bases from J; bases unmatched to any gene: 10. The germline V gene has CDR1 SGHRS and CDR2 YFSETQ. The CDR3 loop spans 17 amino acids.

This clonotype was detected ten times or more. CDR3 sequence reads: CASRNKQTTDTQYF. In DNA form, the CDR3 reads TGTGCCAGCAGGAATAAGCAGACCACAGATACGCAGTATTTT. This chain connects TRBV2 to TRBJ2-3; no clear D. This CDR3 contains 14 residues. Trimming cost V 6 bases and J 2 bases, with 12 bases left between them. CDR1 and CDR2 (germline): SNHLY, FYNNEI.

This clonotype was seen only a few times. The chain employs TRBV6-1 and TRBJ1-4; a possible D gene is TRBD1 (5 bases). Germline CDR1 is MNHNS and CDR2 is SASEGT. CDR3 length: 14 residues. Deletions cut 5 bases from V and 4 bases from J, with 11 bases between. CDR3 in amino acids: CASSRTTGNEKLFF. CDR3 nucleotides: TGTGCCAGCAGTCGGACAACCGGTAATGAAAAACTGTTTTTT.

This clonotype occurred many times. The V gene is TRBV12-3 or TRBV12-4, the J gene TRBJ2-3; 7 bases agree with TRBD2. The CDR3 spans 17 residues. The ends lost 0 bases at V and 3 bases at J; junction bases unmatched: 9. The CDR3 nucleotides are TGTGCCAGCAGTTTAGCGTCGGGCGGGAGAAGGACAGATACGCAGTATTTT. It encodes CASSLASGGRRTDTQYF.

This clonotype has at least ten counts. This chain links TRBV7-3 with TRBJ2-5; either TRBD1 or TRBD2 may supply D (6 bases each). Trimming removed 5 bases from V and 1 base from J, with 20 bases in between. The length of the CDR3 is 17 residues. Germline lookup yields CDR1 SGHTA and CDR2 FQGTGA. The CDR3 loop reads CASSLIGGGRSQETQYF. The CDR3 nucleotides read TGTGCCAGCAGCCTCATAGGAGGGGGGAGGAGCCAAGAGACCCAGTACTTC.

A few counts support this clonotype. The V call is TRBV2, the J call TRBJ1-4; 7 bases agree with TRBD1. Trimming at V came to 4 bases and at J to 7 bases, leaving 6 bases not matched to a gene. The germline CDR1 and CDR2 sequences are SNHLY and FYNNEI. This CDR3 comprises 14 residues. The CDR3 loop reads CASSVSAGGEKLFF. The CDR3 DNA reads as TGTGCCAGCAGTGTCTCGGCAGGGGGTGAAAAACTGTTTTTT.

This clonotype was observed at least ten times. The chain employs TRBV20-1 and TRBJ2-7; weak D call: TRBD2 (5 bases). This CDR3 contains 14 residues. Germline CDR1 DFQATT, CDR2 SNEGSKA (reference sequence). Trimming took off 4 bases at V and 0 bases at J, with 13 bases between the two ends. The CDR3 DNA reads TGCAGTGCTACACAGACTACGAGCTCCTACGAGCAGTACTTC. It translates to CSATQTTSSYEQYF.

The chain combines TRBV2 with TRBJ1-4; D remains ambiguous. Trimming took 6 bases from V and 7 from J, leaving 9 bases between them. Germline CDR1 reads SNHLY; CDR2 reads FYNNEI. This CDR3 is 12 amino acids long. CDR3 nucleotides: TGTGCCAGCAGGCCCGGAGGTGAAAAACTGTTTTTT. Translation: CASRPGGEKLFF.

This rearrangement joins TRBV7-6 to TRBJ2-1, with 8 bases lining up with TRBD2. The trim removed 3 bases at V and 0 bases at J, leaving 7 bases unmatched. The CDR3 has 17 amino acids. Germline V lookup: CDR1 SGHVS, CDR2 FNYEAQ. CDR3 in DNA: TGTGCCAGCAGCTTGGCTCCGGGGGGGAGCTCCTACAATGAGCAGTTCTTC. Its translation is CASSLAPGGSSYNEQFF.